These 15 T cell receptor beta chains came from one sample sequenced in a study of cytomegalovirus exposure and HLA in healthy donors. TCRdb's table, derived via immunoSEQ multiplex PCR, lists solely in-frame clones and lacks some. The sample contains some 230,000 clones, 90% to 95% of which appear only once. The material sequenced was PBMCs. These receptors all come from a woman aged 18-29 years in good health and CMV-seronegative.

CDR3 DNA sequence: TGCAGCGGCCGACAGGGACCCTACGAGCAGTACTTC. Encoded protein: CSGRQGPYEQYF. The rearrangement links TRBV29-1 to TRBJ2-7, with TRBD1 matching over 7 bases. The germline V gene has CDR1 SQVTM and CDR2 ANQGSEA. V lost 7 bases, J lost 2 bases, and 5 bases stayed unmatched. The CDR3 has 12 amino acids.

This chain uses TRBV11-1 with TRBJ2-6; weak D call: TRBD1 (6 bases). The germline V and J ends were trimmed by 2 bases and 4 bases, with 6 bases remaining between them. This CDR3 region has 14 residues. Germline lookup yields CDR1 SGHAT and CDR2 FQDESV (reference sequence). The CDR3 loop is CASSLQGGANVLTF. DNA of the CDR3: TGTGCCAGCAGCTTACAGGGGGGGGCCAACGTCCTGACTTTC.

The chain has TRBV21-1 and TRBJ2-7; TRBD2, the table's D call, lacks a check against the DNA. TRBV21-1 is flagged as a pseudogene. The CDR3 is 21 amino acids. CDR3 in amino acids: CASSHNRLGEGLAGGPYEQYF. DNA for the CDR3: TGTGCCAGCAGCCATAACCGACTGGGAGAGGGACTAGCGGGAGGGCCCTACGAGCAGTACTTC.

The chain links TRBV28 to TRBJ1-5; 9 nucleotides agree with TRBD1. The J segment lost 4 bases and the V segment lost 2 bases, leaving 18 bases of the junction unmatched. The CDR3 spans 20 residues. Germline-derived CDR1 and CDR2 are MDHEN and SYDVKM. DNA for the CDR3: TGTGCCAGCAGTTTAGACCGGGACAGGGTAAGCGGGAGGTTAAATCAGCCCCAGCATTTT. It translates to CASSLDRDRVSGRLNQPQHF.

V and J are TRBV5-6 and TRBJ2-7; weak D call: TRBD2 (6 bases). The germline V and J ends were trimmed by 0 bases and 2 bases, with 15 bases remaining between them. The length of the CDR3 is 16 residues. From germline, CDR1 is SGHDT and CDR2 YYEEEE. CDR3 in DNA: TGTGCCAGCAGCTTGGACCTGGCGGGATGGACCTACGAGCAGTACTTC. It yields the protein CASSLDLAGWTYEQYF. The full variable domain, in which reference TRBV5-6 and TRBJ2-7 provide the parts outside the CDR3, is DAGVTQSPTHLIKTRGQQVTLRCSPKSGHDTVSWYQQALGQGPQFIFQYYEEEERQRGNFPDRFSGHQFPNYSSELNVNALLLGDSALYLCASSLDLAGWTYEQYFGPGTRLTVT.

This clone was counted between two and nine times. V gene TRBV4-1 combines with J gene TRBJ1-2; D is uncertain. The CDR3 extends over 15 amino acids. V dropped 1 base and J dropped 2 bases, with 11 bases sitting between them. Germline values: CDR1 MGHRA, CDR2 YSYEKL. The CDR3 reads CASSQGRGFNYGYTF. DNA for the CDR3: TGCGCCAGCAGCCAAGGTAGAGGGTTCAACTATGGCTACACCTTC.

The chain uses TRBV2 and TRBJ1-5; 7 nucleotides match TRBD1. The germline V gene encodes CDR1 SNHLY and CDR2 FYNNEI. CDR3 size: 14 residues. V gave up 6 bases and J gave up 5 bases; unmatched junction bases: 7. This chain's CDR3 is CASSRQGGDQPQHF. The CDR3 DNA reads TGTGCCAGCAGCCGACAGGGAGGAGATCAGCCCCAGCATTTT.

This rearrangement joins TRBV5-1 to TRBJ1-2; TRBD1 matches at 9 bases. The CDR3 consists of 15 residues. Germline values: CDR1 SGHRS, CDR2 YFSETQ. Trimming removed 4 bases from V and 4 bases from J; junction bases left unmatched: 8. The CDR3 is CASSVRQGGLYGYTF. CDR3 DNA sequence: TGCGCCAGCAGCGTACGACAGGGGGGACTCTATGGCTACACCTTC.

This rearrangement joins TRBV5-1 to TRBJ1-2; D not certain. The CDR3 consists of 14 residues. Looked up from germline, CDR1 is SGHRS and CDR2 is YFSETQ. With 0 bases removed from V and 6 bases from J, the gap between germline ends came to 12 bases. CDR3 coding DNA: TGCGCCAGCAGCTTGGTTTGGGCAGATGATGGCTACACCTTC. Encoded protein: CASSLVWADDGYTF.

V and J are TRBV5-6 and TRBJ2-7; 10 nucleotides align to TRBD2. The J segment lost 7 bases and the V segment lost 2 bases, leaving 9 bases of the junction unmatched. CDR3 length equals 15 residues. Germline V lookup: CDR1 SGHDT, CDR2 YYEEEE. CDR3 in DNA: TGTGCCAGCAGCTTAGTAAGCGGGAGGGCCGGGGAGCAGTACTTC. This translates into CASSLVSGRAGEQYF.

This clone was counted only a few times. The sample carries other DNA sequences with the same CDR3. The gene calls are TRBV7-9 and TRBJ1-1, with D unresolved. This CDR3 spans 13 amino acids. Trimming stripped 2 bases from V and 2 bases from J, with 6 bases between. Germline V gene data show CDR1 as SEHNR and CDR2 as FQNEAQ (reference sequence). The CDR3 bases are TGTGCCAGCAGCTTAAGAGGTAACACTGAAGCTTTCTTT. Its protein product is CASSLRGNTEAFF.

This chain uses TRBV7-7 with TRBJ2-7; D is uncertain. Looked up from germline, CDR1 is SSHAT and CDR2 is FNYEAQ (reference sequence). CDR3 size: 13 residues. V was cut by 5 bases and J by 1 base, with 9 bases left in between. CDR3 region: CASSPTDSYEQYF. The DNA for the CDR3 is TGTGCCAGCAGCCCCACTGATTCCTACGAGCAGTACTTC.

This clone was observed once. This rearrangement joins TRBV6-5 to TRBJ1-4, with D perhaps matching TRBD1 (6 bases). The germline V gene has CDR1 MNHEY and CDR2 SVGAGI. Trimming cost V 2 bases and J 12 bases, with 13 bases left between them. The CDR3 runs to 13 residues. DNA for the CDR3: TGTGCCAGCAGTTACAGCCCACAGGGAGAACTGTTTTTT. Translating it yields CASSYSPQGELFF.

J is TRBJ2-1 and V is TRBV5-1; a possible D gene is TRBD2 (6 bases). CDR1 is SGHRS and CDR2 is YFSETQ in the germline V gene. This CDR3 comprises 16 residues. Trimming removed 0 bases at V and 5 bases at J, with 15 bases between. The CDR3 loop reads CASSLVTGLVHNEQFF. The CDR3 DNA is TGCGCCAGCAGCTTGGTAACGGGACTGGTCCACAATGAGCAGTTCTTC.

The chain carries TRBV5-4 and TRBJ2-7, with 14 bases aligning to TRBD2. V trimming: 4 bases; J trimming: 2 bases; junction bases outside the gene matches: 8. Germline V lookup: CDR1 SGHNT, CDR2 YYREEE (reference sequence). CDR3 length: 17 amino acids. The CDR3 reads CASSPGLAGGLTYEQYF. CDR3 sequence (DNA): TGTGCCAGCAGCCCTGGACTAGCGGGAGGACTGACCTACGAGCAGTACTTC.